The TCR beta chain described here comes from a study of early T cells in non-severe SARS-CoV-2 infection. About the research overall: Sequencing of unsorted whole blood was done on bulk RNA, leaving chains unpaired.

Individual cDNA molecules were tagged with unique molecular identifiers, the study reported. One entry per CDR3 protein, called by TCRdb with MiXCR from the 5' RACE reads. Among 60,000 to 80,000 distinct CDR3 sequences listed, 10% to 15% were seen once. Broader study findings: Matching against VDJdb likely underestimated virus-specific expansions, favoring anti-spike CD8.

CDR3 length equals 13 residues. Germline V gene lookup returns CDR1 GTSNPN and CDR2 SVGIG (reference sequence). Trimming removed 0 bases at V and 7 bases at J, with 13 bases between. This clonotype was recorded at least ten times. Its antigen is currently unknown. The sample consisted of whole blood. The sequence came from an adult who was a healthcare worker with PCR-confirmed SARS-CoV-2 infection or an uninfected control (not recorded which). The rearrangement uses TRBV30 and TRBJ2-7; maybe TRBD2 (5 bases). The CDR3 is CAWSVLGSGEQYF. The CDR3 nucleotides read TGTGCCTGGAGTGTACTAGGGTCTGGGGAGCAGTACTTC.